Below, 9 T cell receptor beta chains from the same sample are listed, as sequenced in a study of molecular identifiers for immune sequencing clone quantification. In TCRdb, the PCR reads were re-called with MiXCR into one record per CDR3 protein. The sample shows more than 550,000 distinct CDR3 sequences, around 25% of them seen only once. The sequencing sample was made of naive CD8+ T cells from blood, with Jurkat cell RNA spiked in. As to subset: FACS-sorted CD8+CD4-CCR7+CD45RA+ naive T cells. The receptors come from a human donor in good health. Some libraries in this study had Jurkat cell RNA spiked in.

Many counts were recorded for this clonotype. The chain carries TRBV5-8 and TRBJ2-3; 7 bases match TRBD2. Germline V gives CDR1 SGHTS, CDR2 YDEGEE. CDR3 length: 15 residues. Unmatched junction bases numbered 4, after V lost 0 bases and J lost 3 bases. This CDR3 is CASSLGAGATDTQYF. Written as DNA, the CDR3 is TGTGCCAGCAGCTTGGGCGCGGGAGCGACAGATACGCAGTATTTT.

This clonotype was detected a few times. The rearrangement uses TRBV19 and TRBJ2-7, with D perhaps TRBD1 (6 bases). V lost 5 bases to trimming and J lost 2 bases, with 19 bases between them. The CDR3 is made up of 16 amino acids. The germline CDR1 and CDR2 sequences are LNHDA and SQIVND (reference sequence). CDR3 sequence reads: CASSPSFWDITYEQYF. The CDR3 DNA sequence: TGTGCCAGTAGTCCATCCTTTTGGGACATTACCTACGAGCAGTACTTC. The full variable domain, with the rest looked up from reference TRBV19 and TRBJ2-7, is DGGITQSPKYLFRKEGQNVTLSCEQNLNHDAMYWYRQDPGQGLRLIYYSQIVNDFQKGDIAEGYSVSREKKESFPLTVTSAQKNPTAFYLCASSPSFWDITYEQYFGPGTRLTVT.

The table lists this clonotype with a few counts. The chain uses TRBV6-5 and TRBJ1-4, with 7 bases identical to TRBD1. The V gene's germline CDR1 is MNHEY and CDR2 SVGAGI. Losses at the gene ends were 0 bases for V and 8 bases for J; bases not matched to a gene: 6. This CDR3 contains 15 residues. In nucleotides, the CDR3 is TGTGCCAGCAGTTACTCGTCAGGGGGTGGAGAAAAACTGTTTTTT. This codes for CASSYSSGGGEKLFF.

This clonotype was picked up many times. This chain joins TRBV6-5 and TRBJ2-3; 7 bases align to TRBD1. The CDR3 runs 15 residues. V shed 0 bases and J 3 bases; nucleotides not matched to a gene: 3. The germline gives CDR1 MNHEY, CDR2 SVGAGI. The CDR3 bases are TGTGCCAGCAGTTACTCTTCCAGGGGGACAGATACGCAGTATTTT. It specifies CASSYSSRGTDTQYF.

This clonotype was seen a handful of times. The chain recombines TRBV11-1 with TRBJ2-6; D is ambiguous. The CDR3 runs to 14 residues. Germline CDR1 SGHAT, CDR2 FQDESV (reference sequence). Trimming removed 6 bases from V and 2 bases from J, with 8 bases in between. CDR3 loop: CASSPRTGANVLTF. The CDR3 DNA reads TGTGCCAGCAGTCCGAGAACTGGGGCCAACGTCCTGACTTTC.

V is TRBV6-5 and J is TRBJ2-7; 7 bases fit TRBD1. The CDR3 runs 17 residues. Trimming at V came to 5 bases and at J to 3 bases, leaving 16 bases not matched to a gene. Germline values: CDR1 MNHEY, CDR2 SVGAGI. CDR3 loop: CASSLTGTVISNYEQYF. The CDR3 DNA follows: TGTGCCAGCAGTCTCACCGGGACAGTAATTTCCAACTACGAGCAGTACTTC.

This sequence joins TRBV9 and TRBJ2-5; 8 bases map to TRBD2. V lost 4 bases and J lost 3; bases outside the gene matches: 14. CDR1 and CDR2 from the germline V gene are SGDLS and YYNGEE. The CDR3 totals 17 residues. As DNA, the CDR3 is TGTGCCAGCAGCCCACGGGGGGGCGGGGGTTACGAAGAGACCCAGTACTTC. Translated, it gives CASSPRGGGGYEETQYF.

With regard to this clonotype: A much larger clone is a single base away; this may be a read error. This CDR3 fails to terminate in the conserved phenylalanine or tryptophan, so it likely reflects a read error. The DNA is left out, because the CDR3 cannot be placed on it with certainty; the CDR3 is given as TCRdb lists it. V is TRBV6-6 and J is TRBJ2-7; the D call TRBD2 from the table was never checked on the DNA. Ends included, the CDR3 has 12 residues. The germline V gene has CDR1 MNHNY and CDR2 SVGAGI (reference sequence). The CDR3 protein is CASIERAGEETG.

This clonotype has more than one count but fewer than ten. The chain joins TRBV19 to TRBJ2-5; 7 bases match TRBD2. The V gene's germline CDR1 is LNHDA and CDR2 SQIVND (reference sequence). The CDR3 consists of 15 residues. J gave up 4 bases and V 1 base, and 6 bases lay outside the gene matches. The DNA for the CDR3 is TGTGCCAGTAGTATAGTCATAGGGGAGGGAGAGACCCAGTACTTC. Amino acid sequence: CASSIVIGEGETQYF.